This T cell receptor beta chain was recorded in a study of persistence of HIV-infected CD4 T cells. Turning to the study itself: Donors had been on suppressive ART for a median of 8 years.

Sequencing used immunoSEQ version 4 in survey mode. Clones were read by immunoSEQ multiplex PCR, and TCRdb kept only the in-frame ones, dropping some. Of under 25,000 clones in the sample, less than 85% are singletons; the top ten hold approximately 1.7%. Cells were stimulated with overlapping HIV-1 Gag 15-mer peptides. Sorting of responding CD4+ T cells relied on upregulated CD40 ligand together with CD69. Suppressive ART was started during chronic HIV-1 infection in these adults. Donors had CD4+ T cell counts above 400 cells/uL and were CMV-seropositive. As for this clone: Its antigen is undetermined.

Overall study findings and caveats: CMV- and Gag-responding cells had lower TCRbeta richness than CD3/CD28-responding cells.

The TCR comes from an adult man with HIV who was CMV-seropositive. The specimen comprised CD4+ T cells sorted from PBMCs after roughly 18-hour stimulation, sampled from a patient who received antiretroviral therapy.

The CDR3 sequence: CASSLHGDSGNTIYF. CDR3 in DNA: TGTGCCAGCAGTTTACACGGAGACTCTGGAAACACCATATATTTT. The chain couples TRBV28 to TRBJ1-3; D gene uncertain. Germline V gives CDR1 MDHEN, CDR2 SYDVKM. The CDR3 runs to 15 residues. Between the trimmed V and J ends, which lost 2 bases and 0 bases, there was a span of 8 bases.